This T cell receptor (beta chain) was sequenced during a study of blood T cells in healthy people across ages. PCR was performed a second time for roughly 7 to 11 cycles using a sample-barcoded 5' primer and a J-beta primer mix. Using its own MiXCR run on the 5' RACE reads, TCRdb lists one record per CDR3 protein. The sample includes 650,000 to 1,000,000 distinct CDR3 sequences, 35% to 50% of them seen just once. A word on this clonotype: Its antigen is undetermined.

Study results and limitations: It was not known whether donors were CMV positive (a possible confounder of expanded clonotype changes).

What was sequenced was blood. The source of this sequence is an elderly man in good health.

This chain's CDR3 is CASSLRRPGLAATGSDTQYF. CDR3 sequence (DNA): TGTGCCAGCAGTTTGCGACGCCCGGGACTAGCGGCCACAGGGTCAGATACGCAGTATTTT. The chain links TRBV27 to TRBJ2-3, with 11 nucleotides matching TRBD2. Germline values: CDR1 MNHEY, CDR2 SMNVEV (reference sequence). The CDR3 consists of 20 residues. V lost 3 bases, J lost 4 bases, and 18 bases stayed unmatched.